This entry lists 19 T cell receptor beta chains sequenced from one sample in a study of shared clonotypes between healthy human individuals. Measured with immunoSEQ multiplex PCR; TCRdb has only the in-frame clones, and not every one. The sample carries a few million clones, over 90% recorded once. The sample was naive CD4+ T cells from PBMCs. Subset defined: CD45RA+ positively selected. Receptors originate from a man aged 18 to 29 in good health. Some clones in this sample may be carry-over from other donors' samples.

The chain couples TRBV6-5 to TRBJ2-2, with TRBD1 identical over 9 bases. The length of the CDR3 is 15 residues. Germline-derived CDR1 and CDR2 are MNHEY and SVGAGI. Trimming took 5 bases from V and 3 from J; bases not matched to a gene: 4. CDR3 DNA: TGTGCCAGCAGTACGGGACAGGGTGACACCGGGGAGCTGTTTTTT. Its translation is CASSTGQGDTGELFF.

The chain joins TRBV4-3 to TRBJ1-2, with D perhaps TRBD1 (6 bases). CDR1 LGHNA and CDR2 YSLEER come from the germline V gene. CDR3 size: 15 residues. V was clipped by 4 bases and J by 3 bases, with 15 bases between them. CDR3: CASSRLTGSDYGYTF. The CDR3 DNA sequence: TGCGCCAGCAGCCGCCTTACAGGGTCGGACTATGGCTACACCTTC.

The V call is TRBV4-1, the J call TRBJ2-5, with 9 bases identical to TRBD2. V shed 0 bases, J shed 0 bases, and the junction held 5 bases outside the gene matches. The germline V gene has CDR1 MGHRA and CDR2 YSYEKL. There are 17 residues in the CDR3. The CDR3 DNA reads TGCGCCAGCAGCCAAGATCGTCTAGCGGGATACCAAGAGACCCAGTACTTC. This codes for CASSQDRLAGYQETQYF.

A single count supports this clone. The DNA for the CDR3 is TGTGCCATCAATCGACAGGGTTCTAGCACAGATACGCAGTATTTT. Translated, it gives CAINRQGSSTDTQYF. The chain has TRBV10-3 and TRBJ2-3; 7 nucleotides match TRBD1. This CDR3 spans 15 amino acids. Per germline, CDR1 ENHRY and CDR2 SYGVKD. Losses at the gene ends were 7 bases for V and 0 bases for J; bases not matched to a gene: 7.

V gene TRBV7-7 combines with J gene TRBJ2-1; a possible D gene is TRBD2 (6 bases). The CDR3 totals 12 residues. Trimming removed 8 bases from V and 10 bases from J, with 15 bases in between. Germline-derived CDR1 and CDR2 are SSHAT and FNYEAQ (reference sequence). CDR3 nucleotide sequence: TGTGCCAGCGGGAGGACGGAGGGCGAGCAGTTCTTC. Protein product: CASGRTEGEQFF.

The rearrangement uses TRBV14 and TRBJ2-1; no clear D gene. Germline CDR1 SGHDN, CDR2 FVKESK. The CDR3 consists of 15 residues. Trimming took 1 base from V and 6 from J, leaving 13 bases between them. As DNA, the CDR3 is TGTGCCAGCAGCCAAGTGGGAAGGCGGATCAATGAGCAGTTCTTC. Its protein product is CASSQVGRRINEQFF.

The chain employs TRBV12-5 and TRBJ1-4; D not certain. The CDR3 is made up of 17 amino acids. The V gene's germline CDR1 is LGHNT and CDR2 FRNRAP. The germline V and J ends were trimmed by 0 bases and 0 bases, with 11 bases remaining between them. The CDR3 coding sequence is TGTGCTAGTGGTTTGGTATTTCAGCACGCAACTAATGAAAAACTGTTTTTT. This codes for CASGLVFQHATNEKLFF.

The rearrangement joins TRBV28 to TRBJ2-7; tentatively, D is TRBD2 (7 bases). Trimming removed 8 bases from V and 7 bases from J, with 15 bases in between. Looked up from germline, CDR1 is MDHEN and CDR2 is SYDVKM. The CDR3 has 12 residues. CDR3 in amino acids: CASGQTRGEQYF. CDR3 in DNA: TGTGCCAGCGGACAGACGCGGGGGGAGCAGTACTTC.

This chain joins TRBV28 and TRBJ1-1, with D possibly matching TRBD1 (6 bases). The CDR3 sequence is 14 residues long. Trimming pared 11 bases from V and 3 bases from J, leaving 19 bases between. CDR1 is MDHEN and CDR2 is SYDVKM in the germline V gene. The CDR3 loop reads CAGGRAGGDTEAFF. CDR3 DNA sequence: TGTGCCGGGGGGCGGGCAGGCGGGGACACTGAAGCTTTCTTT.

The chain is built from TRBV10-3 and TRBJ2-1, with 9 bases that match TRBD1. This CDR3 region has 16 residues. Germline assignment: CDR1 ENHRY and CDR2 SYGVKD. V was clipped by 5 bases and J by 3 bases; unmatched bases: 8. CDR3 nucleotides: TGTGCCATCAGTCCAAATAGACAGGGGGACTACAATGAGCAGTTCTTC. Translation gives CAISPNRQGDYNEQFF.

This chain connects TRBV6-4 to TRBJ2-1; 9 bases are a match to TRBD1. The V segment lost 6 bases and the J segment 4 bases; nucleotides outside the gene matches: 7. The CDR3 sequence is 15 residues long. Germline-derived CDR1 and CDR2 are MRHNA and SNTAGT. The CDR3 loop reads CASSPGQGTYNEQFF. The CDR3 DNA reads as TGTGCCAGCAGCCCAGGACAGGGGACGTACAATGAGCAGTTCTTC.

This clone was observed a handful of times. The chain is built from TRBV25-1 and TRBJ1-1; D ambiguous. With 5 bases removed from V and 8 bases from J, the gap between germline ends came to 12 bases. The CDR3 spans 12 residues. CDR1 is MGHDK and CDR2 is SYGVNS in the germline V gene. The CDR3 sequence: CASSRAASEAFF. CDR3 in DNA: TGTGCCAGCAGTAGGGCAGCATCAGAAGCTTTCTTT.

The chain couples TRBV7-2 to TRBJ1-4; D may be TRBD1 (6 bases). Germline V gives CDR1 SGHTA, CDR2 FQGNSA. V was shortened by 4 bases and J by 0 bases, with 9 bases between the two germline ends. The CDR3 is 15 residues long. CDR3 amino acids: CASSSRTATNEKLFF. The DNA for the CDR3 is TGTGCCAGCAGCTCGAGGACAGCAACTAATGAAAAACTGTTTTTT.

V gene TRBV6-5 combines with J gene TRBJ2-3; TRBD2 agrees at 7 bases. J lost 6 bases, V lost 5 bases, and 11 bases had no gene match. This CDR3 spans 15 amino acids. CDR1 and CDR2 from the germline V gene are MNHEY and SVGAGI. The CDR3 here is CASSGGGLGEDTQYF. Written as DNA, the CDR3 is TGTGCCAGCAGTGGGGGAGGGCTGGGGGAGGATACGCAGTATTTT.

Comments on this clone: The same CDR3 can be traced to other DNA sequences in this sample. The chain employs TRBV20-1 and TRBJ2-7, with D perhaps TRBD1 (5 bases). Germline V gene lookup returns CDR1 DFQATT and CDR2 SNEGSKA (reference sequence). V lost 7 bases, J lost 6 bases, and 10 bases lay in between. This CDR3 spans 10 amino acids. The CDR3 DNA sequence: TGCAGTGGGTGGCAGGGCGAGCAGTACTTC. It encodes CSGWQGEQYF.

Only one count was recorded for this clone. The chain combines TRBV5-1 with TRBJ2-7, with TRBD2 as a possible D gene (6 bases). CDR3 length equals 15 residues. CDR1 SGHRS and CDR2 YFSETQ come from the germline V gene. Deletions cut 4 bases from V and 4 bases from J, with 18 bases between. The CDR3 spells CASSPRGAGVYEQYF. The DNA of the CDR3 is TGCGCCAGCAGCCCCCGGGGAGCGGGTGTTTACGAGCAGTACTTC.

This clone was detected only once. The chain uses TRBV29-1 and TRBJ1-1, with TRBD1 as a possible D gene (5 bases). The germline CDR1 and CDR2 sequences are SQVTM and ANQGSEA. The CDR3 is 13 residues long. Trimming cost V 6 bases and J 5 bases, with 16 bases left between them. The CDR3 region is CSVKGVVWTEAFF. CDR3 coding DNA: TGCAGCGTCAAAGGGGTCGTATGGACTGAAGCTTTCTTT.

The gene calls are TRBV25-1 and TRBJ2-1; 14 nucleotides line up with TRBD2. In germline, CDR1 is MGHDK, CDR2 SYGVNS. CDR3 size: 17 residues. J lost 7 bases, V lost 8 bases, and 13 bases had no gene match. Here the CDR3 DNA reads TGTGCCAGCGGGGACCCGGGACTAGCGGGAGCCTGGAATGAGCAGTTCTTC. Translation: CASGDPGLAGAWNEQFF.

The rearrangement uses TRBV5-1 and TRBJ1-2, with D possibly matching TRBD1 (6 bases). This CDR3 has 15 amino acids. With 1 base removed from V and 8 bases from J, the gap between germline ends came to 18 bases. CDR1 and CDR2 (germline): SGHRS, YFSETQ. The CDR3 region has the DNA TGCGCCAGCAGCTTGTTCTCCCCAGGGGCGTCGGGCTACACCTTC. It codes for CASSLFSPGASGYTF. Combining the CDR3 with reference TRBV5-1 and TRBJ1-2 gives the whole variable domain KAGVTQTPRYLIKTRGQQVTLSCSPISGHRSVSWYQQTPGQGLQFLFEYFSETQRNKGNFPGRFSGRQFSNSRSEMNVSTLELGDSALYLCASSLFSPGASGYTFGSGTRLTVV.